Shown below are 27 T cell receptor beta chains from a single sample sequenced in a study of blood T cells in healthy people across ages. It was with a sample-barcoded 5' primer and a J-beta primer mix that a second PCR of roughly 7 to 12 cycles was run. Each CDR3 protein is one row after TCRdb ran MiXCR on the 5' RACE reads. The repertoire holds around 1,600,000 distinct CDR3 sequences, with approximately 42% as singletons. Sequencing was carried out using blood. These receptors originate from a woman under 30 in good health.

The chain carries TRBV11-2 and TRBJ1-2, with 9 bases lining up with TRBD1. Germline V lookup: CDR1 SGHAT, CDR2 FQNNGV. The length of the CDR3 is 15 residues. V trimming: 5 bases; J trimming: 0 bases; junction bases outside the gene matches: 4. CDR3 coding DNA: TGTGCCAGCAGCGGTGGACAGGGGACTAACTATGGCTACACCTTC. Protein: CASSGGQGTNYGYTF.

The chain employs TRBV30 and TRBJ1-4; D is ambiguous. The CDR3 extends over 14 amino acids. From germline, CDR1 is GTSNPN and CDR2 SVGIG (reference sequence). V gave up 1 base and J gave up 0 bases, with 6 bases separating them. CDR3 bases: TGTGCCTGGAGTGCGAAATCAACTAATGAAAAACTGTTTTTT. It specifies CAWSAKSTNEKLFF.

Written as DNA, the CDR3 is TGTGCCAGCAGTGATCCGACAGGGAACTATGGCTACACCTTC. Translation: CASSDPTGNYGYTF. The chain is built from TRBV25-1 and TRBJ1-2; 7 positions agree with TRBD1. The CDR3 spans 14 residues. Germline-derived CDR1 and CDR2 are MGHDK and SYGVNS. V lost 3 bases to trimming and J lost 2 bases; unmatched junction nucleotides: 3.

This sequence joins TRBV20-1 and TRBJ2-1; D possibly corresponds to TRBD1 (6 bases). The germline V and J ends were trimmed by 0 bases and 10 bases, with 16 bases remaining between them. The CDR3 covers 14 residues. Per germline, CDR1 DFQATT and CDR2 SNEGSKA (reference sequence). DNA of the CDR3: TGCAGTGCTAGAGAGGGGGCAAGGTCCTACGAGCAGTTCTTC. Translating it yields CSAREGARSYEQFF.

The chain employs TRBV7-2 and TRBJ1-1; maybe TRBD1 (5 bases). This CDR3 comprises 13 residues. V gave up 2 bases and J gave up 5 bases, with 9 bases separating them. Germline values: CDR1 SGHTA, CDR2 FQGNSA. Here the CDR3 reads CASSLYTGTEAFF. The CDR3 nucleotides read TGTGCCAGCAGCTTATATACAGGAACTGAAGCTTTCTTT. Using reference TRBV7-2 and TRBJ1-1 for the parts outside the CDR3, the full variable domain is GAGVSQSPSNKVTEKGKDVELRCDPISGHTALYWYRQSLGQGLEFLIYFQGNSAPDKSGLPSDRFSAERTGGSVSTLTIQRTQQEDSAVYLCASSLYTGTEAFFGQGTRLTVV.

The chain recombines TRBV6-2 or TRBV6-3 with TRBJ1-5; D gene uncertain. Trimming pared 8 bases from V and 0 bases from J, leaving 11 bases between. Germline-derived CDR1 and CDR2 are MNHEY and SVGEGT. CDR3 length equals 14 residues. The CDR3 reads CASRRFDSNQPQHF. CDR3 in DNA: TGTGCCAGCCGACGGTTTGATAGCAATCAGCCCCAGCATTTT.

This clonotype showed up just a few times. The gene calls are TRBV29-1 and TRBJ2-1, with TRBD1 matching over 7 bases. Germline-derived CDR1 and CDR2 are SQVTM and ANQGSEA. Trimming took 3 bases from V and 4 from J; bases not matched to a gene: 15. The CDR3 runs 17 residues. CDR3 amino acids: CSVDNPLDRALYNEQFF. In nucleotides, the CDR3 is TGCAGCGTTGATAACCCCCTCGACAGGGCCCTTTACAATGAGCAGTTCTTC.

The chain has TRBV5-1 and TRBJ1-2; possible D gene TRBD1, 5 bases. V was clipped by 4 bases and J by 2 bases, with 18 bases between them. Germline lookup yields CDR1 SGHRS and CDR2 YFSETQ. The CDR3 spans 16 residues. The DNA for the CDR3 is TGCGCCAGCAGCCAATTAGTGGGCAGGGCAAACTATGGCTACACCTTC. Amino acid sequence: CASSQLVGRANYGYTF.

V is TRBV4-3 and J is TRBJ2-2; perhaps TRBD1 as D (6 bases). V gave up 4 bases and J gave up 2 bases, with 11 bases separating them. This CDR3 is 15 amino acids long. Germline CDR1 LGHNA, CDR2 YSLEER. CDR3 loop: CASSPWTDNTGELFF. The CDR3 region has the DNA TGCGCCAGCAGCCCATGGACAGATAACACCGGGGAGCTGTTTTTT.

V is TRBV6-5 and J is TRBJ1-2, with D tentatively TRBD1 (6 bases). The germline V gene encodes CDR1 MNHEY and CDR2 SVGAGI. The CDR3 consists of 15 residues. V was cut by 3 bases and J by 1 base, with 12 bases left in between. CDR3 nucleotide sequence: TGTGCCAGCAGTTATGGTCCAGGGGATAACTATGGCTACACCTTC. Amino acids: CASSYGPGDNYGYTF.

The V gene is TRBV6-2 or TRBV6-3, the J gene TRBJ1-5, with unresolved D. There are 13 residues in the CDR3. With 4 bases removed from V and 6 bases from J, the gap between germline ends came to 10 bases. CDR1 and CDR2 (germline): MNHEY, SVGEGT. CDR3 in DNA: TGTGCCAGCAGTTTCGGCAGAACTCAGCCCCAGCATTTT. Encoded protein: CASSFGRTQPQHF.

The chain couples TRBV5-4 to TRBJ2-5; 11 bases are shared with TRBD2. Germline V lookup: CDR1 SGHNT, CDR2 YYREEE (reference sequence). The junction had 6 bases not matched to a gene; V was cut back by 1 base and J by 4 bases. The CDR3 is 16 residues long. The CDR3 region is CASSLPSGGPIETQYF. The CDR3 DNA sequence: TGTGCCAGCAGCTTGCCTAGCGGGGGGCCGATAGAGACCCAGTACTTC.

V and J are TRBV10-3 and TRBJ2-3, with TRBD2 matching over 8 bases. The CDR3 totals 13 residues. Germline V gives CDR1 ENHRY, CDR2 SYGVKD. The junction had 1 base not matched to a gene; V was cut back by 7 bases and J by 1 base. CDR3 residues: CAIMREGTDTQYF. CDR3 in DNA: TGTGCCATCATGCGGGAGGGCACAGATACGCAGTATTTT.

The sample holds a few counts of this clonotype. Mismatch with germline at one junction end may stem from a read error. This CDR3 reads CFASGMTGQFF. The CDR3 DNA sequence: TGCTTTGCTAGCGGGATGACAGGGCAGTTCTTC. The V call is TRBV28, the J call TRBJ2-1, with TRBD2 matching 9 bases. Per the germline V gene, CDR1 is MDHEN and CDR2 is SYDVKM. This CDR3 is 11 amino acids long.

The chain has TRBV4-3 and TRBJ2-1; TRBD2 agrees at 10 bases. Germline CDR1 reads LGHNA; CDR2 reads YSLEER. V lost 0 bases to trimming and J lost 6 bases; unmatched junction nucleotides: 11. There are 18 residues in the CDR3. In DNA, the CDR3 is TGCGCCAGCAGCCAAGACGGGCCCTCTAGCGGGGGCGTCAATGAGCAGTTCTTC. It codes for CASSQDGPSSGGVNEQFF.

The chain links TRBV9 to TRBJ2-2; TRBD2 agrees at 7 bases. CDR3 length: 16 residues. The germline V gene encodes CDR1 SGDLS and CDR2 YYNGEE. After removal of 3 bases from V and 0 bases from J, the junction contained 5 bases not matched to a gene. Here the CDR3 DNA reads TGTGCCAGCAGCGCGGGAGGTTTCGCGAACACCGGGGAGCTGTTTTTT. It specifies CASSAGGFANTGELFF.

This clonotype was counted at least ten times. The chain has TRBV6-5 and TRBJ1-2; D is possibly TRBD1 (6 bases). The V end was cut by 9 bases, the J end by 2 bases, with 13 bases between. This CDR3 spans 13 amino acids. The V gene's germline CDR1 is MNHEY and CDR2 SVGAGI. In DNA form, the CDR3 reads TGTGCCAGTCGTTGGGGGCGAAACTATGGCTACACCTTC. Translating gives CASRWGRNYGYTF.

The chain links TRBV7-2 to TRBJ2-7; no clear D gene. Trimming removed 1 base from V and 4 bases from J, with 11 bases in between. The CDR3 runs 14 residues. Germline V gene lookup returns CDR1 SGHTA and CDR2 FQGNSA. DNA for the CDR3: TGTGCCAGCAGCTTAGGGGTGGGATATTACGAGCAGTACTTC. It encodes CASSLGVGYYEQYF.

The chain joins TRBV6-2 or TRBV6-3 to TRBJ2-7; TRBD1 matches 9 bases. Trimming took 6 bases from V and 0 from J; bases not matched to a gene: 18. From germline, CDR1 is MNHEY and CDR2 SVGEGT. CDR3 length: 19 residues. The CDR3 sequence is CASSYRQGQGVISSYEQYF. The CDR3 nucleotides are TGTGCCAGCAGCTACCGCCAGGGACAGGGCGTCATAAGCTCCTACGAGCAGTACTTC.

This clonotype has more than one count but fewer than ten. The CDR3 sequence is CASSHTGQINEKLFF. CDR3 coding DNA: TGTGCCAGCAGCCATACGGGACAGATCAATGAAAAACTGTTTTTT. The gene calls are TRBV14 and TRBJ1-4, with TRBD1 matching 7 bases. The CDR3 runs 15 residues. V was pared by 3 bases and J by 5 bases, with 6 bases of the junction left unmatched. Germline assignment: CDR1 SGHDN and CDR2 FVKESK. The whole variable domain, filled in from reference TRBV14 and TRBJ1-4, reads EAGVTQFPSHSVIEKGQTVTLRCDPISGHDNLYWYRRVMGKEIKFLLHFVKESKQDESGMPNNRFLAERTGGTYSTLKVQPAELEDSGVYFCASSHTGQINEKLFFGSGTQLSVL.

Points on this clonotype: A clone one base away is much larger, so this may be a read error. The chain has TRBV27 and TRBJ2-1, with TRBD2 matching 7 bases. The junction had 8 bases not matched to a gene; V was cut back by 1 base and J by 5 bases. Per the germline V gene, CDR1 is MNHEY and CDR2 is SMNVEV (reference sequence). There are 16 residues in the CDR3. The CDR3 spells CASSLYGRAGNNEQFF. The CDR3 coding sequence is TGTGCCAGCAGTTTATATGGGCGAGCGGGGAACAATGAGCAGTTCTTC.

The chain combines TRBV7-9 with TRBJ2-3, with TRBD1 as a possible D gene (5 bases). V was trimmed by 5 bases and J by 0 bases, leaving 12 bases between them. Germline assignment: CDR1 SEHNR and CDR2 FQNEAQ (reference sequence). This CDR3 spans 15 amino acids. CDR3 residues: CASSPLQGSTDTQYF. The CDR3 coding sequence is TGTGCCAGCAGCCCACTCCAGGGTAGCACAGATACGCAGTATTTT.

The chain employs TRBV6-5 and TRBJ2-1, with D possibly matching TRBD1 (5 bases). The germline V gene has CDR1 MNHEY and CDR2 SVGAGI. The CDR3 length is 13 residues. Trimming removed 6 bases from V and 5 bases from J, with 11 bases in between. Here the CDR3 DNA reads TGTGCCAGCAGAATGGACACAAACAATGAGCAGTTCTTC. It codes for CASRMDTNNEQFF.

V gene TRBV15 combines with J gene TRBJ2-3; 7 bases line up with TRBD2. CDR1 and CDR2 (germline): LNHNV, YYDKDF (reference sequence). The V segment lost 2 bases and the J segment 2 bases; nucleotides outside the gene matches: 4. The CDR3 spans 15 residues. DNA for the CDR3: TGTGCCACCAGCAGACTAGCGGCAAACACAGATACGCAGTATTTT. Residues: CATSRLAANTDTQYF.

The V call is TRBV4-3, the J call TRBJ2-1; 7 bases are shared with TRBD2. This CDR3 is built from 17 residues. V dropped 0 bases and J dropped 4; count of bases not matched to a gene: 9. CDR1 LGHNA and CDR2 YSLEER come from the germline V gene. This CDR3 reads CASSQDRWGGIYNEQFF. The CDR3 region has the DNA TGCGCCAGCAGCCAAGATCGGTGGGGGGGGATTTACAATGAGCAGTTCTTC.

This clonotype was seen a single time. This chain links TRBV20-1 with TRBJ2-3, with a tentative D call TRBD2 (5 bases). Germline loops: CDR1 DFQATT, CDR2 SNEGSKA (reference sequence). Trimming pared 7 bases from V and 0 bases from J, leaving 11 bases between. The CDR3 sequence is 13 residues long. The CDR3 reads CSVVRASTDTQYF. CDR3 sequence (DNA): TGCAGTGTTGTGCGGGCGAGCACAGATACGCAGTATTTT.

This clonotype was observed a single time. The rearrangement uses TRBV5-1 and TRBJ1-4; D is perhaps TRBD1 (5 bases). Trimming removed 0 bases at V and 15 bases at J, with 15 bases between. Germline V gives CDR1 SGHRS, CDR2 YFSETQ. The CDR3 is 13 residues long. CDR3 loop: CASSLGQTEKVFF. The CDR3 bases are TGCGCCAGCAGCTTGGGCCAGACAGAAAAGGTGTTTTTT.